Described below is a single T cell receptor beta chain sequence and its context. Antigen specificity is unknown. Measured with immunoSEQ multiplex PCR; TCRdb has only the in-frame clones, and not every one. This table has roughly 13,000 clones, 80% to 90% appearing once. The data are from a study of tumor-infiltrating lymphocytes in localized non-small cell lung cancer. Overall study results and limits: Recurrence-free survival showed no association with tumor T-cell fraction.

The CDR3 sequence is 14 residues long. The junction had 1 base not matched to a gene; V was cut back by 0 bases and J by 4 bases. The germline V gene encodes CDR1 MDHEN and CDR2 SYDVKM. The sequencing sample was made of lung tumor tissue. The gene calls are TRBV28 and TRBJ1-2; 8 bases are shared with TRBD1. This sequence was found in a human donor with non-small cell lung cancer. In DNA form, the CDR3 reads TGTGCCAGCAGTTTATGGGACAGGGCCTATGGCTACACCTTC. This encodes CASSLWDRAYGYTF.